This TCR beta chain emerged from a study of blood T cell repertoires in COVID-19. In the original processing: Nucleated cell counts were estimated from reference gene primer amplification. The method was immunoSEQ multiplex PCR; TCRdb's version includes in-frame clones alone and lacks a portion of them. D and trimming were read from the DNA, whereas the V and J calls and clone size are those reported in that table. This sample has over 200,000 clones; approximately 90% occur once, and the top ten carry 0.9% to 1%. The germline gives CDR1 SGHDN, CDR2 FVKESK. The CDR3 spans 16 residues. V trimming: 1 base; J trimming: 2 bases; junction bases outside the gene matches: 8.

Material for sequencing was peripheral blood. The TCR sequence derives from a woman aged 40 to 49 who had recovered from COVID-19. The chain is built from TRBV14 and TRBJ2-7; TRBD1 matches at 7 bases. In DNA, the CDR3 is TGTGCCAGCAGCCAAGGTCTTAACAGGGGTACCTACGAGCAGTACTTC. It codes for CASSQGLNRGTYEQYF.